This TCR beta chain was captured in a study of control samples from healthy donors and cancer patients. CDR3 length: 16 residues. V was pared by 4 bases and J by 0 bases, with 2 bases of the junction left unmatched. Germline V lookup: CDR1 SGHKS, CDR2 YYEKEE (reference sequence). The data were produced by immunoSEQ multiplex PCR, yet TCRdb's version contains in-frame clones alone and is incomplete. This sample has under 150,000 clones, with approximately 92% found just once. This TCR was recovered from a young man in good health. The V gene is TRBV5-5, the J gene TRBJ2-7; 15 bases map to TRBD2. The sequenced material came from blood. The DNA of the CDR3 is TGTGCCAGCAGCGGGACTAGCGGGAGGAGCTCCTACGAGCAGTACTTC. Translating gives CASSGTSGRSSYEQYF.